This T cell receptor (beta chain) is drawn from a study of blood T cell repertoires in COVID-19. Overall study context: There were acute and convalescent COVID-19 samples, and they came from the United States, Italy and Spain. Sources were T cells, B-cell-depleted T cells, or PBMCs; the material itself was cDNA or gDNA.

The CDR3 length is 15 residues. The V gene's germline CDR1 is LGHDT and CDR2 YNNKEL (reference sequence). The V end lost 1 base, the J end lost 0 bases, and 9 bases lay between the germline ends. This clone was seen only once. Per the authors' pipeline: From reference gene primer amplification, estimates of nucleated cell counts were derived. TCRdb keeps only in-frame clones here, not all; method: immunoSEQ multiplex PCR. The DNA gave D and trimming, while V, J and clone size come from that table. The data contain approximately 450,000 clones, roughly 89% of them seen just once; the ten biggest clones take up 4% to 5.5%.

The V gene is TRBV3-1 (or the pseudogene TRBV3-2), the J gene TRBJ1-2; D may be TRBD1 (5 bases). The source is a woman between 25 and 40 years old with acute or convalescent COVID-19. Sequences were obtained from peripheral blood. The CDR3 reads CASSQGGSTNYGYTF. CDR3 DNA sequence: TGTGCCAGCAGCCAAGGGGGCAGTACTAACTATGGCTACACCTTC.